A selection of T cell receptor beta chains follows, all from one sample in a study of cytomegalovirus exposure and HLA in healthy donors. The method was immunoSEQ multiplex PCR; TCRdb's version includes in-frame clones alone and lacks a portion of them. Of 40,000 or so clones listed, about nine tenths are singletons. The specimen was PBMCs. The receptors were gathered from a woman aged 40 to 50 in good health and CMV-seropositive. Each CDR3 is given with its conserved first and last residue. The D gene is left open where the match is weak. Some rows have no size entry. The others give once, few or many, or a class for an expanded clone.

size,J,V,D,CDR3,DNA
.,TRBJ2-1,TRBV27,TRBD2,CASQRGTPSSYNEQFF,TGTGCCAGCCAGCGGGGGACCCCTAGCTCCTACAATGAGCAGTTCTTC
.,TRBJ1-3,TRBV19,.,CASRRSGGNTIYF,TGTGCCAGCCGGAGAAGTGGTGGAAACACCATATATTTT
.,TRBJ2-5,TRBV5-6,.,CASSFRETQYF,TGTGCCAGCAGCTTCCGGGAGACCCAGTACTTC
.,TRBJ2-3,TRBV19,.,CASSMGRSTDTQYF,TGTGCCAGTAGTATGGGGAGGAGCACAGATACGCAGTATTTT
.,TRBJ2-6,TRBV28,TRBD1,CASRTGNGANVLTF,TGTGCCAGCCGGACAGGGAACGGGGCCAACGTCCTGACTTTC
once,TRBJ2-1,TRBV15,.,CATSRDQERDSYNEQFF,TGTGCCACCAGCAGAGATCAGGAGCGAGACAGCTACAATGAGCAGTTCTTC
.,TRBJ2-3,TRBV18,TRBD2,CASSPLLGGGTDTQYF,TGTGCCAGCTCACCACTGCTCGGGGGGGGTACAGATACGCAGTATTTT
.,TRBJ1-1,TRBV14,.,CASSSLGVNTEAFF,TGTGCCAGCAGCTCTTTAGGGGTTAACACTGAAGCTTTCTTT
.,TRBJ2-1,TRBV7-9,TRBD2,CASSPRGSGGTWYNEQFF,TGTGCCAGCAGCCCTCGGGGTAGCGGGGGGACATGGTACAATGAGCAGTTCTTC
.,TRBJ2-1,TRBV7-6,TRBD2,CASSLQGSGRDGEQFF,TGTGCCAGCAGCTTACAGGGTAGCGGGAGAGACGGTGAGCAGTTCTTC
.,TRBJ2-5,TRBV6-6,.,CASTTTDFGETQYF,TGTGCCAGCACCACGACCGACTTCGGGGAGACCCAGTACTTC
few,TRBJ1-4,TRBV6-5,.,CASSYGGLNEKLFF,TGTGCCAGCAGTTATGGAGGGCTTAATGAAAAACTGTTTTTT
.,TRBJ1-2,TRBV9,TRBD1,CASSEQRTGGVGYTF,TGTGCCAGCAGCGAGCAGAGGACAGGGGGCGTTGGCTACACCTTC
.,TRBJ2-7,TRBV28,.,CASTTGGKAYEQYF,TGTGCCAGCACCACCGGGGGAAAGGCCTACGAGCAGTACTTC
.,TRBJ1-4,TRBV28,TRBD1,CASSKRQGLEKLFF,TGTGCCAGCAGTAAGAGACAGGGTCTGGAAAAACTGTTTTTT
.,TRBJ1-3,TRBV2,.,CASIPPTVGNTIYF,TGTGCCAGCATACCCCCCACAGTAGGAAACACCATATATTTT
.,TRBJ2-7,TRBV14,.,CASSQEYGAYEQYF,TGTGCCAGCAGCCAAGAGTACGGGGCCTACGAGCAGTACTTC
.,TRBJ1-5,TRBV20-1,TRBD1,CSAQGGWSQHF,TGCAGTGCTCAGGGGGGATGGTCCCAGCATTTT
.,TRBJ2-5,TRBV6-1,TRBD2,CASSGPGTSGIVRQETQYF,TGTGCCAGCAGTGGACCCGGGACTAGCGGGATTGTCCGGCAAGAGACCCAGTACTTC
.,TRBJ1-2,TRBV29-1,TRBD1,CSVEAGTEIYGYTF,TGCAGCGTTGAAGCCGGGACAGAGATCTATGGCTACACCTTC
.,TRBJ2-3,TRBV6-4,.,CASSEQYTDTQYF,TGTGCCAGCAGTGAACAGTACACAGATACGCAGTATTTT
.,TRBJ2-1,TRBV5-4,TRBD1,CASSNRDRGRNEQFF,TGTGCCAGCAGCAACCGGGACAGGGGGCGCAATGAGCAGTTCTTC
.,TRBJ1-5,TRBV27,TRBD1,CASRAGQGDQPQHF,TGTGCCAGCAGAGCGGGACAGGGGGATCAGCCCCAGCATTTT
.,TRBJ2-7,TRBV19,TRBD1,CASNTRAGGVNEQYF,TGTGCCAGTAACACGAGGGCAGGGGGCGTAAACGAGCAGTACTTC
.,TRBJ2-1,TRBV5-1,.,CASSLALSPEQFF,TGCGCCAGCAGCTTGGCTTTGTCCCCTGAGCAGTTCTTC
.,TRBJ1-5,TRBV30,TRBD1,CAWSVWGQSNQPQHF,TGTGCCTGGAGTGTATGGGGACAGAGCAATCAGCCCCAGCATTTT
.,TRBJ2-7,TRBV15,.,CATSRDVGGREQYF,TGTGCCACCAGCAGAGATGTAGGGGGTAGGGAGCAGTACTTC
.,TRBJ2-1,TRBV9,TRBD1,CASSVRDRGSAYNEQFF,TGTGCCAGCAGCGTTCGGGACAGGGGGTCTGCCTACAATGAGCAGTTCTTC
.,TRBJ1-6,TRBV6-5,.,CASSYTDSSYNSPLHF,TGTGCCAGCAGTTATACCGACAGCTCCTATAATTCACCCCTCCACTTT
.,TRBJ1-2,TRBV29-1,.,CSVDPREGGYGYTF,TGCAGCGTTGATCCCAGGGAGGGAGGCTATGGCTACACCTTC
once,TRBJ2-5,TRBV5-6,TRBD1,CASSLAKGQAGETQYF,TGTGCCAGCAGCTTGGCCAAGGGACAGGCGGGGGAGACCCAGTACTTC
.,TRBJ2-7,TRBV28,.,CASSSPRGGLMGQYF,TGTGCCAGCAGCTCCCCCCGGGGAGGACTGATGGGGCAGTACTTC
once,TRBJ1-1,TRBV20-1,.,CSATTGFGAFF,TGCAGTGCTACCACAGGGTTCGGAGCTTTCTTT
.,TRBJ2-5,TRBV12-5,.,CASGLAAGMETQYF,TGTGCTAGTGGTTTGGCGGCAGGGATGGAGACCCAGTACTTC
.,TRBJ1-1,TRBV12-5,.,CASAFGGEAFF,TGTGCTAGTGCTTTTGGAGGGGAAGCTTTCTTT
.,TRBJ1-2,TRBV5-4,TRBD1,CASSSELRQGADGYTF,TGTGCCAGCAGCTCGGAGCTCCGGCAGGGGGCGGACGGCTACACCTTC
.,TRBJ2-1,TRBV7-3,.,CASSPGGGFNYNEQFF,TGTGCCAGCAGCCCCGGAGGCGGGTTTAACTACAATGAGCAGTTCTTC
.,TRBJ1-2,TRBV29-1,.,CSVAPQAVGYGYTF,TGCAGCGTTGCACCGCAAGCGGTGGGCTATGGCTACACCTTC
.,TRBJ1-5,TRBV19,.,CASSTGDFSGPQHF,TGTGCCAGTAGTACGGGTGATTTTTCGGGGCCCCAGCATTTT
.,TRBJ2-2,TRBV6-6,TRBD1,CASSSWTGKIGELFF,TGTGCCAGCAGTAGCTGGACAGGCAAGATCGGGGAGCTGTTTTTT
.,TRBJ2-7,TRBV11-2,TRBD2,CASSTTTSSFEQYF,TGTGCCAGCAGCACAACGACTAGCTCCTTCGAGCAGTACTTC
.,TRBJ2-3,TRBV29-1,TRBD2,CSVGGIAGATDTQYF,TGCAGCGTGGGGGGTATAGCGGGAGCTACAGATACGCAGTATTTT
.,TRBJ2-5,TRBV7-2,.,CASSLAPRGTQYF,TGTGCCAGCAGCTTAGCCCCTCGGGGGACCCAGTACTTC
.,TRBJ2-5,TRBV7-9,.,CASSLASGWETQYF,TGTGCCAGCAGCTTGGCCAGCGGGTGGGAGACCCAGTACTTC
.,TRBJ2-3,TRBV7-2,TRBD2,CASSRTRPPDTQYF,TGTGCCAGCAGCCGGACTAGGCCCCCAGATACGCAGTATTTT
.,TRBJ1-2,TRBV6-5,TRBD1,CASRPGQGIGYTF,TGTGCCAGCAGGCCGGGACAGGGAATTGGCTACACCTTC
once,TRBJ1-6,TRBV5-5,.,CASSLAGNNSPLHF,TGTGCCAGCAGCTTGGCCGGGAATAATTCACCCCTCCACTTT
.,TRBJ1-1,TRBV9,TRBD1,CASRVSRQGNTEAFF,TGTGCCAGCCGAGTATCCCGACAGGGGAACACTGAAGCTTTCTTT
.,TRBJ2-7,TRBV7-9,TRBD2,CASSDRGTSVAYEQYF,TGTGCCAGCAGCGACCGCGGGACTAGCGTAGCCTACGAGCAGTACTTC
.,TRBJ2-2,TRBV5-1,.,CASSQRLANTGELFF,TGCGCCAGCAGCCAACGACTAGCGAACACCGGGGAGCTGTTTTTT
.,TRBJ1-6,TRBV2,.,CASRDSTSYNSPLHF,TGTGCCAGCAGGGACAGTACAAGCTATAATTCACCCCTCCACTTT
.,TRBJ2-1,TRBV4-2,TRBD2,CASSQELGLAVGSQFF,TGTGCCAGCAGCCAAGAACTAGGACTAGCGGTCGGATCGCAGTTCTTC
.,TRBJ1-2,TRBV4-2,.,CASSQVDTKGGYTF,TGTGCCAGCAGCCAAGTGGACACGAAGGGAGGCTACACCTTC
.,TRBJ2-3,TRBV7-9,TRBD2,CASSPTTSRPSTDTQYF,TGTGCCAGCAGCCCTACGACTAGCCGCCCTAGCACAGATACGCAGTATTTT
.,TRBJ2-5,TRBV18,TRBD1,CASSQGQGGETQYF,TGTGCCAGCTCACAAGGACAGGGAGGAGAGACCCAGTACTTC
.,TRBJ2-2,TRBV28,.,CASSTSWGRDTGELFF,TGTGCCAGCAGTACATCCTGGGGCCGGGACACCGGGGAGCTGTTTTTT
.,TRBJ2-1,TRBV14,.,CASRQGRGREFF,TGTGCCAGCAGGCAAGGTCGAGGCCGCGAGTTCTTC
.,TRBJ2-7,TRBV11-3,TRBD2,CASSTTSGRAYEQYF,TGTGCCAGCAGCACAACTAGCGGACGGGCCTACGAGCAGTACTTC
.,TRBJ2-1,TRBV27,.,CASSSDSYNEQFF,TGTGCCAGCAGTTCTGACAGTTACAATGAGCAGTTCTTC